The 10 T cell receptor beta chains listed next were all sequenced from one sample in a study of cytomegalovirus exposure and HLA in healthy donors listed by TCRdb under 2017. Library creation used the immunoSEQ multiplex PCR assay. For the multiplex PCR, a mixture combining 60 forward primers for TCR Vbeta segments and 13 reverse primers for TCR Jbeta segments was used. Drawn from immuneACCESS, this table holds only the in-frame rearrangements with V and J called that TCRdb kept. Clones are partly lost; checked studies trace under half to an unresolved V gene and leave the rest unexplained. The sample data list 100,000 to 150,000 clones, and 70% to 90% of these were observed just once. Clones ranked in the top ten supply more than 1.5% of the sample. Sequencing was carried out using PBMCs. The receptors derive from a boy between 10 and 17 years old in good health and CMV-seronegative.

The V gene is TRBV29-1, the J gene TRBJ1-1; D is ambiguous. The V end lost 7 bases, the J end lost 1 base, and 10 bases lay between the germline ends. The CDR3 extends over 12 amino acids. Germline V CDR1 and CDR2: SQVTM, ANQGSEA. The CDR3 reads CSESRWNTEAFF. Here the CDR3 DNA reads TGCAGCGAGTCGCGATGGAACACTGAAGCTTTCTTT.

This clone was recorded a few times. The chain employs TRBV27 and TRBJ2-7, with 9 bases lining up with TRBD1. Trimming cost V 2 bases and J 6 bases; bases outside gene matches: 5. CDR3 length: 14 residues. Germline CDR1 reads MNHEY; CDR2 reads SMNVEV (reference sequence). CDR3 amino acids: CASSLVDRGSEQYF. CDR3 DNA sequence: TGTGCCAGCAGTTTAGTGGACAGGGGCTCCGAGCAGTACTTC.

This chain uses TRBV6-5 with TRBJ1-5; D ambiguous. Trimming removed 6 bases from V and 1 base from J, with 13 bases in between. CDR1 is MNHEY, CDR2 SVGAGI, per germline. There are 15 residues in the CDR3. This chain's CDR3 is CASRAVGGSNQPQHF. For the CDR3, the DNA is TGTGCCAGCAGGGCGGTAGGTGGAAGCAATCAGCCCCAGCATTTT.

The rearrangement uses TRBV19 and TRBJ1-2; 7 nucleotides align to TRBD1. Germline assignment: CDR1 LNHDA and CDR2 SQIVND (reference sequence). The CDR3 contains 15 residues. V shed 7 bases and J 4 bases; nucleotides not matched to a gene: 12. The CDR3 spells CASMQSGGDLYGYTF. The CDR3 DNA reads as TGTGCCAGTATGCAATCAGGGGGAGACCTCTATGGCTACACCTTC.

This chain joins TRBV23-1 and TRBJ2-1, with a possible D match to TRBD1 (5 bases). TRBV23-1 is an ORF for which the function is uncertain. V lost 3 bases, J lost 4 bases, and 19 bases lay in between. CDR3 length equals 17 residues. The CDR3 nucleotides read TGCGCCAGCAGTCAGCCCACCGGCAGGGTACTGTACAATGAGCAGTTCTTC. This codes for CASSQPTGRVLYNEQFF.

The genes are TRBV6-5 and TRBJ2-5, with TRBD1 matching over 8 bases. The CDR3 consists of 15 residues. V was pared by 0 bases and J by 5 bases, with 5 bases of the junction left unmatched. Germline loops: CDR1 MNHEY, CDR2 SVGAGI. The CDR3 region has the DNA TGTGCCAGCAGTTACTCGACAGGGGCGCAGGAGACCCAGTACTTC. Translated: CASSYSTGAQETQYF.

J is TRBJ2-1 and V is TRBV2; possible D gene TRBD2, 5 bases. This CDR3 has 11 amino acids. Trimming cost V 7 bases and J 8 bases, with 9 bases left between them. Germline-derived CDR1 and CDR2 are SNHLY and FYNNEI. The CDR3 DNA sequence: TGTGCCAGCAAGGCGAGGGATGAGCAGTTCTTC. It encodes CASKARDEQFF.

The chain is built from TRBV6-5 and TRBJ1-1; TRBD1 aligns across 9 bases. The CDR3 covers 15 residues. Germline CDR1 reads MNHEY; CDR2 reads SVGAGI. The V and J ends lost 6 bases and 2 bases, in that order; junction bases with no gene match: 7. CDR3 amino acids: CASSFTGGVNTEAFF. The CDR3 DNA reads as TGTGCCAGCAGCTTCACAGGGGGCGTAAACACTGAAGCTTTCTTT.

This rearrangement joins TRBV5-1 to TRBJ1-2, with D unresolved. V gave up 5 bases and J gave up 8 bases, with 16 bases separating them. The CDR3 is 13 residues long. CDR1 and CDR2 from the germline V gene are SGHRS and YFSETQ. The CDR3 region has the DNA TGCGCCAGCAGTTCCTTGGCGGATGGCGGCTACACCTTC. This codes for CASSSLADGGYTF.

The chain couples TRBV29-1 to TRBJ2-7; 9 bases match TRBD2. J lost 3 bases, V lost 6 bases, and 6 bases had no gene match. The CDR3 is 13 residues long. Germline assignment: CDR1 SQVTM and CDR2 ANQGSEA. CDR3 sequence: CSVRLADYYEQYF. The DNA for the CDR3 is TGCAGCGTACGACTAGCGGATTACTACGAGCAGTACTTC.